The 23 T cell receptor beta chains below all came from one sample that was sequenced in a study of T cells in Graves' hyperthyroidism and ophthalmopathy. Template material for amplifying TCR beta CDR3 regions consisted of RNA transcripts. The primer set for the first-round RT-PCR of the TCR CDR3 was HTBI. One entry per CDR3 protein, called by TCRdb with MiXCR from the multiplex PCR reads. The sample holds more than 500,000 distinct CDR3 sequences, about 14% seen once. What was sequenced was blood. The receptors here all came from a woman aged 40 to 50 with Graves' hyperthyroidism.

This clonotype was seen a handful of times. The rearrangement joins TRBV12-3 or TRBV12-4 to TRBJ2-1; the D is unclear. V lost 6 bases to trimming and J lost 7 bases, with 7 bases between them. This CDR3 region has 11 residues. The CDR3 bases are TGTGCCAGCAGCGAAATGAATGAGCAGTTCTTC. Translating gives CASSEMNEQFF.

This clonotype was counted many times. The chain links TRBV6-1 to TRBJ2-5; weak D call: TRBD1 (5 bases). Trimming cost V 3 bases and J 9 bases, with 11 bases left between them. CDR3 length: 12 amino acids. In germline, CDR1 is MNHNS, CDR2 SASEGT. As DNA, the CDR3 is TGTGCCAGCAGTGAGAACAGGATGGCCCAGTACTTC. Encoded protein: CASSENRMAQYF.

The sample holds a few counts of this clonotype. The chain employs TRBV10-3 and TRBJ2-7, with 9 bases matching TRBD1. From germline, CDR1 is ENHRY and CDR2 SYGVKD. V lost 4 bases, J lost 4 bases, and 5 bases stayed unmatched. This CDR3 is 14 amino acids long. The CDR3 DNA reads TGTGCCATCAGTGGGGCGGGACAGGGTTACGAGCAGTACTTC. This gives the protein CAISGAGQGYEQYF.

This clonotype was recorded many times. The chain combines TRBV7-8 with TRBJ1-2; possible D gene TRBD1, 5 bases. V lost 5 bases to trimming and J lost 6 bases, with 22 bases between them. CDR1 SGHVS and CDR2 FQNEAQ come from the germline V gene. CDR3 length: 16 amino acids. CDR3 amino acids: CASSTHRDPRKHGYTF. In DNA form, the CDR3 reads TGTGCCAGCAGCACCCACCGGGACCCCCGGAAGCATGGCTACACCTTC.

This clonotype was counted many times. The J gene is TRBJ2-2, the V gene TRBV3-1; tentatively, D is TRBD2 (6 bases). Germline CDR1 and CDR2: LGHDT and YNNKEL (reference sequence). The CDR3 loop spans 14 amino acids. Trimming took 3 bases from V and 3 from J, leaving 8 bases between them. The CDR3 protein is CASSHSGYTGELFF. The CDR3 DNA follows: TGTGCCAGCAGCCACAGCGGGTACACCGGGGAGCTGTTTTTT.

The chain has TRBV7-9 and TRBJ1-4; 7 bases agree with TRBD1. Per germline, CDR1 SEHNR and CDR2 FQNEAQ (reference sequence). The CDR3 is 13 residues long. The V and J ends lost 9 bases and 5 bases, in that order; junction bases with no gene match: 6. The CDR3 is CASVTGQNEKLFF. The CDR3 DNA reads TGTGCCAGTGTGACAGGGCAAAATGAAAAACTGTTTTTT.

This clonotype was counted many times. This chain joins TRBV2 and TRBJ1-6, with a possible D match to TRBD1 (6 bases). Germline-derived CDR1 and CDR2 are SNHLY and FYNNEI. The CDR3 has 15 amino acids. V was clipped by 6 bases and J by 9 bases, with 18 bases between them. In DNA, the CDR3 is TGTGCCAGCAGAAGGACAGTCGGGGTCGGTTCACCCCTCCACTTT. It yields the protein CASRRTVGVGSPLHF.

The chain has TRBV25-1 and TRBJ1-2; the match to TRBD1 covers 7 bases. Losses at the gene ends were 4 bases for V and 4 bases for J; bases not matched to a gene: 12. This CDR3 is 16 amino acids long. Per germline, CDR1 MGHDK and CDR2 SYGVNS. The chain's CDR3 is CASSAGGTAALYGYTF. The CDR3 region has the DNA TGTGCCAGCAGTGCGGGGGGGACAGCCGCACTCTATGGCTACACCTTC.

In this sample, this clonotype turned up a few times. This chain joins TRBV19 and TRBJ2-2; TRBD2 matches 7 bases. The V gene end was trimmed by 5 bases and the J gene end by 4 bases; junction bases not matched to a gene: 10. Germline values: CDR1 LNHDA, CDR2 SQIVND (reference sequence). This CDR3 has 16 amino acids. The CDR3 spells CASSSDAGDTTGELFF. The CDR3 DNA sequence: TGTGCCAGTAGTTCCGACGCGGGAGATACCACCGGGGAGCTGTTTTTT.

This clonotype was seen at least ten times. CDR3 DNA sequence: TGCAGCGTTGAAGGGGAGGTCGGTACAGATACGCAGTATTTT. Encoded protein: CSVEGEVGTDTQYF. The gene calls are TRBV29-1 and TRBJ2-3; possibly TRBD2 for D (6 bases). The CDR3 length is 14 residues. Trimming removed 1 base from V and 3 bases from J, with 11 bases in between. The V gene's germline CDR1 is SQVTM and CDR2 ANQGSEA.

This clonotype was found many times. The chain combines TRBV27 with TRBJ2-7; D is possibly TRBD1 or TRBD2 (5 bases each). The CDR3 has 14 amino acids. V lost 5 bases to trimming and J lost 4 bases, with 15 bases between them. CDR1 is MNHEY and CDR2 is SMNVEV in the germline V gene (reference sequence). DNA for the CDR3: TGTGCCAGCAGTGCCGGGGACCCCCCGTACGAGCAGTACTTC. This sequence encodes CASSAGDPPYEQYF.

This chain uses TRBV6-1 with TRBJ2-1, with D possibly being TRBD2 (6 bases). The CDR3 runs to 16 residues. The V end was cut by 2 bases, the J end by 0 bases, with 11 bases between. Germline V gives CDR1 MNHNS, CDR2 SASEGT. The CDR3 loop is CASSEMGGYSYNEQFF. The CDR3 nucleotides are TGTGCCAGCAGTGAAATGGGGGGATACTCCTACAATGAGCAGTTCTTC.

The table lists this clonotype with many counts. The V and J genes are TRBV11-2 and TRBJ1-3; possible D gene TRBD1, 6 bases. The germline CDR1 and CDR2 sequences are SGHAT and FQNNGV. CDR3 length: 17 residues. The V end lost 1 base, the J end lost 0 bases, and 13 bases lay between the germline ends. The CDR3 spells CASSLGSSGASGNTIYF. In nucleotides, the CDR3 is TGTGCCAGCAGCTTAGGGTCTTCAGGGGCCTCTGGAAACACCATATATTTT.

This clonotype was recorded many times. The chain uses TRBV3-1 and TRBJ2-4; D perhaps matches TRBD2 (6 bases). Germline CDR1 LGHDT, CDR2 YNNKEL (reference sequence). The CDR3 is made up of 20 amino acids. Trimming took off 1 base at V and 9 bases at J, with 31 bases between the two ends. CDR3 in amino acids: CASSQGYIAGEGRRRGIQYF. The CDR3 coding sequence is TGTGCCAGCAGCCAAGGGTACATCGCCGGAGAGGGCCGACGGAGGGGCATTCAGTACTTC.

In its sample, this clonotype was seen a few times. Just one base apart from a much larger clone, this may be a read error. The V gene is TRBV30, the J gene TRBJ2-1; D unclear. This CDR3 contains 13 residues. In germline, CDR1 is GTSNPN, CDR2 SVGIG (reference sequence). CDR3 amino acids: CAWTTPHINEQSF. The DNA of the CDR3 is TGTGCCTGGACCACGCCCCATATTAATGAGCAGTCCTTC.

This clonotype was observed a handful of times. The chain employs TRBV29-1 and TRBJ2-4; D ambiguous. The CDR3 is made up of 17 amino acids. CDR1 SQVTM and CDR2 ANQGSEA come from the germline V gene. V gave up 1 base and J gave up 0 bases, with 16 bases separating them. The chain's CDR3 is CSVEATSISLAKNIQYF. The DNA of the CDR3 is TGCAGCGTTGAAGCGACATCAATTTCCCTAGCCAAAAACATTCAGTACTTC. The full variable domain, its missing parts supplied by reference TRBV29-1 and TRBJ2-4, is SAVISQKPSRDICQRGTSLTIQCQVDSQVTMMFWYRQQPGQSLTLIATANQGSEATYESGFVIDKFPISRPNLTFSTLTVSNMSPEDSSIYLCSVEATSISLAKNIQYFGAGTRLSVL.

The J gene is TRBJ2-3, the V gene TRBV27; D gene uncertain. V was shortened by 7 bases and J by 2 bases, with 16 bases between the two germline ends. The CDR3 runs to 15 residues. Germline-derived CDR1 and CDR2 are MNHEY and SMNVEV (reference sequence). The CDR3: CASTYDRVTTDTQYF. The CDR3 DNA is TGTGCCAGCACCTATGACCGAGTTACCACAGATACGCAGTATTTT.

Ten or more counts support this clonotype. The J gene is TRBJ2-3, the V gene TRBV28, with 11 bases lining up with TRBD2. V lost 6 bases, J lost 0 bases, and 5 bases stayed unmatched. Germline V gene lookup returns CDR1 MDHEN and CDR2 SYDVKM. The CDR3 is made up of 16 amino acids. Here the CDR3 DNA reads TGTGCCAGCAGCCCGGGACTAGCGGATAGCACAGATACGCAGTATTTT. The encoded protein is CASSPGLADSTDTQYF.

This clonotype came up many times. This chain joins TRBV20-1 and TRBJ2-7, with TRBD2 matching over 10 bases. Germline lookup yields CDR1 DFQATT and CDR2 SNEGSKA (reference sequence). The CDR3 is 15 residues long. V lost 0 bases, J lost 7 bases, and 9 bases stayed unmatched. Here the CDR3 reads CSARDSSGGAGEQYF. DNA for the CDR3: TGCAGTGCTAGAGATTCGAGCGGGGGGGCGGGGGAGCAGTACTTC.

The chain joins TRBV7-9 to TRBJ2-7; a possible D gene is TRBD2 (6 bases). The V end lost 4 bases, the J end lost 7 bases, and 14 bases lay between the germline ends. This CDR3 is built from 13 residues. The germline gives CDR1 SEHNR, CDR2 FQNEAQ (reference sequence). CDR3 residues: CASSSLAFWEQYF. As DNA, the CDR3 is TGTGCCAGCAGCTCACTAGCATTCTGGGAGCAGTACTTC.

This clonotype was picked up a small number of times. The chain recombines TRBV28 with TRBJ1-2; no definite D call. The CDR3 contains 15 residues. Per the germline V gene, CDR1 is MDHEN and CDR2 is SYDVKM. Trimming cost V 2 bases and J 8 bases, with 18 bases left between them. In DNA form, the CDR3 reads TGTGCCAGCAGTTTACCCTCGGGTCCCCCGAGAGGCTACACCTTC. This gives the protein CASSLPSGPPRGYTF.

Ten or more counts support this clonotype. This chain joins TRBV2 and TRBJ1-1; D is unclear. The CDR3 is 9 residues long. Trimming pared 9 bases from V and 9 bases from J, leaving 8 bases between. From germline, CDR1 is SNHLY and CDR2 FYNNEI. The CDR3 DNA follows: TGTGCCAGTGGTACGAAAGCTTTCTTT. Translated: CASGTKAFF.

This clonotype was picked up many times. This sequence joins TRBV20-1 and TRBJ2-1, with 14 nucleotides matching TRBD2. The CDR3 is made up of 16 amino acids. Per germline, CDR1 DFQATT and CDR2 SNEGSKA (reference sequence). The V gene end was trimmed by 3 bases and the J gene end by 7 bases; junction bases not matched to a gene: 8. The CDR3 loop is CSASSPGLAGANEQFF. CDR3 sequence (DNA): TGCAGTGCTAGTTCTCCGGGACTAGCGGGAGCGAATGAGCAGTTCTTC.